This T cell receptor beta chain was documented in a study of T cell clonality in common variable immunodeficiency. Germline CDR1 SEHNR, CDR2 FQNEAQ (reference sequence). V dropped 3 bases and J dropped 4 bases, with 12 bases sitting between them. The CDR3 is 14 residues long. The sample holds many counts of this clone. Its specificity is unknown. The CDR3 end lies 3 residues beyond the end of the read and is filled in from the germline J gene. Findings and caveats of the study: Reportedly, TCR beta sequences from common variable immunodeficiency showed fewer deletions and N-nucleotide insertions. TCRbeta clonality was increased in CVID versus healthy controls.

Sequencing input was equivalent genomic DNA from CVID and controls. Clones were sequenced by immunoSEQ multiplex PCR, and TCRdb holds only the in-frame ones, with some missing. The sample holds 40,000 to 65,000 clones, and no clone turns up only once. Most patients and controls had Caucasian heritage. The rearrangement links TRBV7-9 to TRBJ1-1, with D possibly matching TRBD1 (5 bases). Sequencing was carried out using peripheral blood mononuclear cells. The TCR sequence derives from a person aged 18 to 70 in good health. CDR3 in amino acids: CASSLDGGGTEAFF. CDR3 bases read: TGTGCCAGCAGCTTGGACGGCGGGGGCACTGAA. The full variable domain, in which reference TRBV7-9 and TRBJ1-1 provide the parts outside the CDR3, is DTGVSQNPRHKITKRGQNVTFRCDPISEHNRLYWYRQTLGQGPEFLTYFQNEAQLEKSRLLSDRFSAERPKGSFSTLEIQRTEQGDSAMYLCASSLDGGGTEAFFGQGTRLTVV.